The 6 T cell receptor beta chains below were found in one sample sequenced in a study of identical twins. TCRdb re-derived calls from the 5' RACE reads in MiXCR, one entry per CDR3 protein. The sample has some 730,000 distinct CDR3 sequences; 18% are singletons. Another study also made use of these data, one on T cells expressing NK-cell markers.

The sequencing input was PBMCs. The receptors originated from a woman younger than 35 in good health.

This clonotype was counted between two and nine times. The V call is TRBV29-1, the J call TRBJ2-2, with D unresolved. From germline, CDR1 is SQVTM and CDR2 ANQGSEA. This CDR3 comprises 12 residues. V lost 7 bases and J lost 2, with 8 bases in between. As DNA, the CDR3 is TGCAGCGCCACCATAAACACCGGGGAGCTGTTTTTT. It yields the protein CSATINTGELFF.

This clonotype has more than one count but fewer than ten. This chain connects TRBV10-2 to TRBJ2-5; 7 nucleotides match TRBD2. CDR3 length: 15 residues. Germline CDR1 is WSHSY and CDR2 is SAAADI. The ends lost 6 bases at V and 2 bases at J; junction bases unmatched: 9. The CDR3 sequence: CASSYLMGGQETQYF. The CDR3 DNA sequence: TGCGCCAGCAGCTATCTGATGGGAGGGCAAGAGACCCAGTACTTC.

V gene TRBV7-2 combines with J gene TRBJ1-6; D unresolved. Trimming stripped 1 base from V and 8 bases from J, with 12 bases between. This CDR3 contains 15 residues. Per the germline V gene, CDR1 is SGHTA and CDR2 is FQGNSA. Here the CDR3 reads CASSLGPVRYSPLHF. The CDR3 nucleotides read TGTGCCAGCAGCTTAGGACCAGTCCGGTATTCACCCCTCCACTTT.

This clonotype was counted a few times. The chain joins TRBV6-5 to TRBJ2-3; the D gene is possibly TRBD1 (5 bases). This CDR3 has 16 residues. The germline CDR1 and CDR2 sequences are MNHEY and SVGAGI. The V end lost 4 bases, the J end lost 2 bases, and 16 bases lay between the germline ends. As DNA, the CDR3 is TGTGCCAGCAGTTTCCTTGCAGGGCAGCTCACAGATACGCAGTATTTT. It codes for CASSFLAGQLTDTQYF.

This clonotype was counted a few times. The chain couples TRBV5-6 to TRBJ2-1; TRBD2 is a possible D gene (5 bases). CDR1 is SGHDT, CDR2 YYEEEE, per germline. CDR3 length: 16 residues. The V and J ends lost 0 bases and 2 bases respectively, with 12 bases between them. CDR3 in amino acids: CASSLGAGLAYNEQFF. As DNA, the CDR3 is TGTGCCAGCAGCTTGGGTGCGGGCCTAGCCTACAATGAGCAGTTCTTC.

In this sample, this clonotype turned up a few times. CDR3 sequence (DNA): TGCGCCAGCAGCTTGTCGGCTAGCGTCATCTACGAGCAGTACTTC. Translation gives CASSLSASVIYEQYF. The V and J genes are TRBV5-1 and TRBJ2-7; maybe TRBD2 (6 bases). Germline CDR1 SGHRS, CDR2 YFSETQ. V was clipped by 1 base and J by 3 bases, with 14 bases between them. The CDR3 totals 15 residues.